This T cell receptor beta chain came from a study of immune cell composition in non-small cell lung cancer. In the case of this clone: Its antigen is still unknown.

Normal lung was taken at the farthest possible site, at least 3 cm from tumour. Template was genomic DNA from frozen, unsorted single-cell suspensions. Measured with immunoSEQ multiplex PCR; TCRdb has only the in-frame clones, and not every one. This table holds more than 800 clones, more than 75% found once. Whole-study results and caveats: Tumour-reactive clones were not shown to match dominant in vivo tumour clones. About four fifths of squamous and under 35% of adenocarcinoma cases had tumour-associated clones >0.5%.

The material sequenced was non-adjacent lung tissue. This receptor was obtained from a human donor with non-small cell lung cancer.

CDR3 coding DNA: TGTGCCAGTAGTGACACAGGAAACTATGGCTACACCTTC. This sequence encodes CASSDTGNYGYTF. The chain is built from TRBV19 and TRBJ1-2; D is perhaps TRBD1 (5 bases). Trimming cost V 5 bases and J 2 bases, with 9 bases left between them. The germline gives CDR1 LNHDA, CDR2 SQIVND (reference sequence). The CDR3 runs 13 residues.